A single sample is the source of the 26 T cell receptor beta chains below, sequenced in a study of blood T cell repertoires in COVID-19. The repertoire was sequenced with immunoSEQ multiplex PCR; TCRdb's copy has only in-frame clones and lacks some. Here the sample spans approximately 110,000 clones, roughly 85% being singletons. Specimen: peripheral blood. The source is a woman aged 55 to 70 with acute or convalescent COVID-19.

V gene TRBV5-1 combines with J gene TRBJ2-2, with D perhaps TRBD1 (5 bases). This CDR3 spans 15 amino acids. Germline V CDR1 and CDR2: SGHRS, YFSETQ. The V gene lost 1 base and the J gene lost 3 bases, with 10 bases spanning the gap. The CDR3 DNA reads TGCGCCAGCAGCTTGATGGGGCCGGACACCGGGGAGCTGTTTTTT. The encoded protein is CASSLMGPDTGELFF.

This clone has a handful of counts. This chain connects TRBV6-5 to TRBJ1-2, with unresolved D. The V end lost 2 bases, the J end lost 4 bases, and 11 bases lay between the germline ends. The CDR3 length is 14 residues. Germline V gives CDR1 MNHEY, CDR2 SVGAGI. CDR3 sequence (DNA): TGTGCCAGCAGTTACGGCCGGGGATTCTATGGCTACACCTTC. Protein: CASSYGRGFYGYTF.

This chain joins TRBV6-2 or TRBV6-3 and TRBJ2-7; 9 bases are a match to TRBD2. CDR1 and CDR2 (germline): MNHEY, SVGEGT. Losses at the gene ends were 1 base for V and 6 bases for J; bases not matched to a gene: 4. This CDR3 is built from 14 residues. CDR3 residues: CASSYLAGVSEQYF. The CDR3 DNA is TGTGCCAGCAGTTACTTAGCGGGAGTCTCCGAGCAGTACTTC.

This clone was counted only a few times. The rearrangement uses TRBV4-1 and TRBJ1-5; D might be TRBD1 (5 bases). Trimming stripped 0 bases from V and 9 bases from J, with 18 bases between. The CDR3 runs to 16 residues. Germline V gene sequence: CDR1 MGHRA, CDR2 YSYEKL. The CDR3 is CASSQEMGQPNAPQHF. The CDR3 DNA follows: TGCGCCAGCAGCCAAGAGATGGGGCAGCCCAACGCGCCCCAGCATTTT.

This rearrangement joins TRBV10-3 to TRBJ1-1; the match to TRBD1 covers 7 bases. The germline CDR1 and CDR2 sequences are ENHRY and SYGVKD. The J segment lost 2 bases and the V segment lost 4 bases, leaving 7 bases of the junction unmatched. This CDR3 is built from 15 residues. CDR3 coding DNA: TGTGCCATCAGTGGGAGAGCAGGGGGTAACACTGAAGCTTTCTTT. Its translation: CAISGRAGGNTEAFF.

This CDR3 reads CASSPSGGYEQYF. The CDR3 bases are TGTGCCAGCAGTCCATCCGGGGGCTACGAGCAGTACTTC. V is TRBV28 and J is TRBJ2-7, with D perhaps matching TRBD2 (6 bases). Germline V gives CDR1 MDHEN, CDR2 SYDVKM. The CDR3 sequence is 13 residues long. V lost 5 bases, J lost 3 bases, and 11 bases lay in between.

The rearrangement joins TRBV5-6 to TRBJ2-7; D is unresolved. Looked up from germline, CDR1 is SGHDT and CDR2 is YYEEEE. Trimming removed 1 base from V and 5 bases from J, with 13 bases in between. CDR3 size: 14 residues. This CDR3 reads CASSLYVVLHEQYF. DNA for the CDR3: TGTGCCAGCAGCTTGTATGTAGTTCTGCACGAGCAGTACTTC. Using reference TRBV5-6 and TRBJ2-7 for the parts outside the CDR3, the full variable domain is DAGVTQSPTHLIKTRGQQVTLRCSPKSGHDTVSWYQQALGQGPQFIFQYYEEEERQRGNFPDRFSGHQFPNYSSELNVNALLLGDSALYLCASSLYVVLHEQYFGPGTRLTVT.

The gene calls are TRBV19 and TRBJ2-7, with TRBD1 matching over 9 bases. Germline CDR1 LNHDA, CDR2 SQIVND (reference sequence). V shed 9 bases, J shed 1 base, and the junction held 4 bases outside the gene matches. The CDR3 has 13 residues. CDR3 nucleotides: TGTGCCAGCAGGGACAGGGTTTCCTACGAGCAGTACTTC. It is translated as CASRDRVSYEQYF.

This CDR3 reads CASRSSGVFEQYF. Here the CDR3 DNA reads TGTGCCAGCCGCTCTAGCGGGGTCTTTGAGCAGTACTTC. This chain uses TRBV7-2 with TRBJ2-7, with 9 bases aligning to TRBD2. The V segment lost 8 bases and the J segment 7 bases; nucleotides outside the gene matches: 9. This CDR3 has 13 residues. Per germline, CDR1 SGHTA and CDR2 FQGNSA.

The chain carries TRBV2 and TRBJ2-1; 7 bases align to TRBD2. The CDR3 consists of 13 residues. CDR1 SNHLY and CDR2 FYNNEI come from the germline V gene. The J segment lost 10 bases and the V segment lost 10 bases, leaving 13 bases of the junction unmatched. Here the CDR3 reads CATRSWGLREQFF. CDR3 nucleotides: TGTGCCACCCGTTCGTGGGGACTACGGGAGCAGTTCTTC.

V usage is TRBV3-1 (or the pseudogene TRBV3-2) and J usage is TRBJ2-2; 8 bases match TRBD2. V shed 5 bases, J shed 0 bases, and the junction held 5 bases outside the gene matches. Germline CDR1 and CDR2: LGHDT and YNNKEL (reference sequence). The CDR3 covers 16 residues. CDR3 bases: TGTGCCAGCAGCAGACTTAGCGGGGCGAACACCGGGGAGCTGTTTTTT. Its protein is CASSRLSGANTGELFF.

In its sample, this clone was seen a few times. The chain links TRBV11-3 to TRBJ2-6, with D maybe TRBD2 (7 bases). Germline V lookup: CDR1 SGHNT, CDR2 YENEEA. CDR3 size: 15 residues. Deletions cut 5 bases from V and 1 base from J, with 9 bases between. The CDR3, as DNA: TGTGCCAGCAGCAGGGGGGGATCTGGGGCCAACGTCCTGACTTTC. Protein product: CASSRGGSGANVLTF.

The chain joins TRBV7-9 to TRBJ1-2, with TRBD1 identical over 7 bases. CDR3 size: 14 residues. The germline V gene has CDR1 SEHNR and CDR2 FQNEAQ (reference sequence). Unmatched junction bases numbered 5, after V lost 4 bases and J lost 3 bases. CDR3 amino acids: CASSSPGQHYGYTF. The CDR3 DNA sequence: TGTGCCAGCAGCTCCCCGGGACAGCACTATGGCTACACCTTC.

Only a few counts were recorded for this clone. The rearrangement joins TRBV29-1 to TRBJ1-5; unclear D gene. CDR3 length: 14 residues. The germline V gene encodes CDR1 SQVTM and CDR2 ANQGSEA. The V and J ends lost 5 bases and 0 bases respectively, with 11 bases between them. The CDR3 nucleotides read TGCAGCGTTTCTGGAGAAGGTAGCAATCAGCCCCAGCATTTT. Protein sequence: CSVSGEGSNQPQHF.

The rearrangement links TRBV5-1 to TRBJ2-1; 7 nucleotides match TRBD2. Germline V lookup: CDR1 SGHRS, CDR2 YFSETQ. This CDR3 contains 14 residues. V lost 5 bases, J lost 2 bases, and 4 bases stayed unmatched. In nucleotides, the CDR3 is TGCGCCAGCAGGCTAGCGGCCCCCTACAATGAGCAGTTCTTC. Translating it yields CASRLAAPYNEQFF.

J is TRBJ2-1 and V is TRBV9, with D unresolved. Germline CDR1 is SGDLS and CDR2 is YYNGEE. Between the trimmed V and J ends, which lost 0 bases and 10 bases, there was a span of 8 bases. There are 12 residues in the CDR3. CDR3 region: CASSVGLREQFF. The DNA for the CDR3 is TGTGCCAGCAGCGTAGGCCTTCGGGAGCAGTTCTTC.

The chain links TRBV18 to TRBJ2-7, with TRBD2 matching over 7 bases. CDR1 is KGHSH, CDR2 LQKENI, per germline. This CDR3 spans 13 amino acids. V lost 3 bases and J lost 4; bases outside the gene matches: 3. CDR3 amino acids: CASSPGEGYEQYF. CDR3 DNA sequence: TGTGCCAGCTCACCGGGGGAGGGGTACGAGCAGTACTTC.

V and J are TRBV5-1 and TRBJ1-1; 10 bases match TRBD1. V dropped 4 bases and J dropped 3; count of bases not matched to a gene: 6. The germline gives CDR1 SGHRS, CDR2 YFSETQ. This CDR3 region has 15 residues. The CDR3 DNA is TGCGCCAGCAGCCCAAGGACAGGGGGATACACTGAAGCTTTCTTT. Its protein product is CASSPRTGGYTEAFF.

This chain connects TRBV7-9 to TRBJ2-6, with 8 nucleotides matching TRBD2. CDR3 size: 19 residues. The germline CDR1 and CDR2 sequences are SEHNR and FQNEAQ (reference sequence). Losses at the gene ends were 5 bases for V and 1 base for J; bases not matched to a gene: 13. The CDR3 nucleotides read TGTGCCAGCAGCCCGAGTTTCGGACTAGCTCCTTCTGGGGCCAACGTCCTGACTTTC. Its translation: CASSPSFGLAPSGANVLTF. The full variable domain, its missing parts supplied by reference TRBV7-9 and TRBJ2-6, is DTGVSQNPRHKITKRGQNVTFRCDPISEHNRLYWYRQTLGQGPEFLTYFQNEAQLEKSRLLSDRFSAERPKGSFSTLEIQRTEQGDSAMYLCASSPSFGLAPSGANVLTFGAGSRLTVL.

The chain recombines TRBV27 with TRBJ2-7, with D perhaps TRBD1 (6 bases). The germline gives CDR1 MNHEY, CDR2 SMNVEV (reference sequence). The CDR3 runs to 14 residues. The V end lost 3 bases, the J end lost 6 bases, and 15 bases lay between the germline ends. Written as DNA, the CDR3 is TGTGCCAGCAGTTTCAGAGGGGGTCGGGGCGAGCAGTACTTC. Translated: CASSFRGGRGEQYF.

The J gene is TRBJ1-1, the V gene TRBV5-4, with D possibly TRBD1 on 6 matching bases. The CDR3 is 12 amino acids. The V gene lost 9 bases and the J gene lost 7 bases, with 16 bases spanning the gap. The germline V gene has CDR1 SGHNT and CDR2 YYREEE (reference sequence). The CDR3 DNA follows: TGTGCCACCCAACGACAGGCCTATGAAGCTTTCTTT. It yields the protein CATQRQAYEAFF.

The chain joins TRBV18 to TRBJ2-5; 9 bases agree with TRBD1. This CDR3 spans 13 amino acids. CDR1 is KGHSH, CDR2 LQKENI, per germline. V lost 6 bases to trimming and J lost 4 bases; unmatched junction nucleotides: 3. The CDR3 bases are TGTGCCAGCTCGGACAGGGGTGGAGAGACCCAGTACTTC. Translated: CASSDRGGETQYF. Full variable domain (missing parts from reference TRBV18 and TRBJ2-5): NAGVMQNPRHLVRRRGQEARLRCSPMKGHSHVYWYRQLPEEGLKFMVYLQKENIIDESGMPKERFSAEFPKEGPSILRIQQVVRGDSAAYFCASSDRGGETQYFGPGTRLLVL.

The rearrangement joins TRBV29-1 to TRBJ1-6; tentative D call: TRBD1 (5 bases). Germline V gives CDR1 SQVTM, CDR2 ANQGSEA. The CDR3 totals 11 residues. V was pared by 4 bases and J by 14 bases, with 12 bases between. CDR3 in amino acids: CSVVDGATLHF. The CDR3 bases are TGCAGCGTTGTGGATGGGGCTACCCTCCACTTT. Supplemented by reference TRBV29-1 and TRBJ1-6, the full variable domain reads SAVISQKPSRDICQRGTSLTIQCQVDSQVTMMFWYRQQPGQSLTLIATANQGSEATYESGFVIDKFPISRPNLTFSTLTVSNMSPEDSSIYLCSVVDGATLHFGNGTRLTVT.

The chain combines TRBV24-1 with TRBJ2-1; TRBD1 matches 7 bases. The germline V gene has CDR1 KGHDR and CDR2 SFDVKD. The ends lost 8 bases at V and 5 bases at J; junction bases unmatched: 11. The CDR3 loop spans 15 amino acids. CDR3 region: CATMGVTGVHNEQFF. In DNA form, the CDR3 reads TGTGCCACCATGGGGGTAACAGGGGTCCACAATGAGCAGTTCTTC.

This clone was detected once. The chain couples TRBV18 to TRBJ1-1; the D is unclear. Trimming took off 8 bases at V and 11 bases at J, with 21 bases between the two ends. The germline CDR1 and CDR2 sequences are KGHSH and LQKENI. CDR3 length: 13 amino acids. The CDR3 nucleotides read TGTGCCAGCGGCTACGGGGAGATCATTACGGCTTTCTTT. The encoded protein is CASGYGEIITAFF.

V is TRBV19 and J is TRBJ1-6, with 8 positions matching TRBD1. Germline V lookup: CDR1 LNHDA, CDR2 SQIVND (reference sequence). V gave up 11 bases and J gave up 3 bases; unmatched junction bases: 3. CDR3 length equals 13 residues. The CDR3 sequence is CASGTGYNSPLHF. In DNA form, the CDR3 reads TGTGCCTCCGGGACAGGCTATAATTCACCCCTCCACTTT.